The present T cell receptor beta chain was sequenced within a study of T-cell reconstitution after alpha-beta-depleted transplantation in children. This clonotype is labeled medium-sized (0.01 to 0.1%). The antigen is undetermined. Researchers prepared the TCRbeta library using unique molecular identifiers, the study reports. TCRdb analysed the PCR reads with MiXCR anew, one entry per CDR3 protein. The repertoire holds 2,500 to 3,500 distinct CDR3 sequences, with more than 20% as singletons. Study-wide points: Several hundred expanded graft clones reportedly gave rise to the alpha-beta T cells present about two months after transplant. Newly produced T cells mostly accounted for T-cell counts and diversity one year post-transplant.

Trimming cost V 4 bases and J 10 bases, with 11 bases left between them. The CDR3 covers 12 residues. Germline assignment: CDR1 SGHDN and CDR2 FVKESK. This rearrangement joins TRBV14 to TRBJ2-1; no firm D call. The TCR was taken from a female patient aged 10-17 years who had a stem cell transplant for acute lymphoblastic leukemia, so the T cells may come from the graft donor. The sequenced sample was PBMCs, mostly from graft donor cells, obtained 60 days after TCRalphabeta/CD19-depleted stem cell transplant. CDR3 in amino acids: CASSPSWSEQFF. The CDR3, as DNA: TGTGCCAGCAGCCCCAGCTGGTCCGAGCAGTTCTTC.